The entry below gives a single TCR beta chain sequence along with its context. The antigen it recognizes is unknown. The sample holds no much larger clone one base away, and base qualities are not on file. This specimen's treatment or condition label, interpreted: 15 to 20 received Ad26.COV2.S at low or high dose, single or two shots; roughly five received placebo; per-sample allocation not given. Repertoires of vaccine and placebo recipients were sequenced from samples taken on day 63 after the first injection. In Cohort 1b, about 27 adults aged 18-55 years were enrolled at a single site in Boston, USA, between 29 July and 7 August 2020. Ad26.COV2.S consisted of a replication-incompetent adenovirus type 26 vector by which a prefusion-stabilized SARS-CoV-2 spike protein from the original Wuhan strain was expressed. This sample is part of a study of Ad26.COV2.S vaccination and SARS-CoV-2 variants (dated by TCRdb to the early 2020s). A note on the overall study: Donors in the vaccine arm were drawn from COV1001, a multicentre, randomized, double-blind, placebo-controlled phase I-IIa trial testing Ad26.COV2.S in healthy adults. Ad26.COV2.S was given intramuscularly at 5x10^10 or 1x10^11 viral particles, as a single shot or as two shots 56 days apart. TCRbeta repertoire sequencing served as the tool for gauging how specific and how broad the SARS-CoV-2-reactive T cell receptors were following Ad26.COV2.S vaccination. A total of roughly 32 samples were included in the TCR-sequenced set, comprising around 19 Ad26.COV2.S vaccine recipients, 5 placebo recipients and 8 SARS-CoV-2 convalescent individuals. Trial participants were randomized into five groups of five: low-dose or high-dose Ad26.COV2.S given once or twice, or placebo on both occasions. Blinding of investigators to trial group allocation was maintained during experiments and outcome assessment.

The paper as a whole reports these results and caveats: After vaccination, substantial breadth of spike-specific CD8+ and CD4+ T cell responses was reported. The study lacked the statistical power to compare responses across vaccine doses or regimens. Ad26.COV2.S recipients had higher spike-specific TCR breadth than placebo recipients (P = 0.0014). Vaccine and placebo recipients had comparable non-spike TCR breadth, which fits with the vaccine containing only spike. The authors noted that the TCR breadth and depth analyses may have underestimated total T cell responses.

TCRbeta CDR3 regions were sequenced with the immunoSEQ Assay. After extraction, genomic DNA underwent amplification by bias-controlled multiplex PCR, followed by high-throughput sequencing. Under the source paper's analysis protocol: To quantify the absolute abundance of every unique TCRbeta CDR3 region, sequences were collapsed and filtered. T cell fraction was estimated by normalization of TCRbeta template counts to usable DNA, with usable DNA being measured through amplification of reference genes present in all nucleated cells. Repertoire TCRs were annotated as SARS-CoV-2-specific when V gene, CDR3 amino acid sequence and J gene were exactly matched to a known reactive TCR set. MIRA supplied the reference SARS-CoV-2 TCR set, which was filtered for enrichment in COVID-19-positive ImmuneCODE repertoires so that public or cross-reactive TCRs were removed. Based on the MIRA antigens, annotated TCRs were further analysed at the level of specific ORF or position within ORF. Breadth was defined as the number of annotated unique rearrangements divided by the total number of unique productive rearrangements, and depth was defined as the summed frequency of the annotated unique rearrangements. Two-sided Wilcoxon rank-sum tests were applied when comparing TCR breadth between groups. Entries here come from immuneACCESS through TCRdb and include only in-frame sequences with V and J called. Some clones fail to appear in such tables; in the studies checked, an unresolved V gene covers under half of the shortfall, and the cause of the remainder is unknown. D and trimming come from the DNA, and the V and J calls and clone size come from that table. This sample gives under 550,000 clones in total; roughly 90% of them show up just once. The top ten constitute more than 10% of the sample.

The sample in question was peripheral blood, obtained in a trial of Ad26.COV2.S vaccine versus placebo. The origin of this receptor is a person between 18 and 65 years old who received the Ad26.COV2.S COVID-19 vaccine or a placebo.

The DNA sequence is as follows: TGTGCCAGCAGCTTAGAGGGGACTAGCGGGAGGTTTTACAATGAGCAGTTCTTC. Its protein reads: CASSLEGTSGRFYNEQFF. The V and J genes are TRBV7-3 and TRBJ2-1; 15 nucleotides in the junction match TRBD2. Via the germline V gene, CDR1 is SGHTA and CDR2 FQGTGA. Unmatched junction bases come to 6, with V trimmed by 2 bases and J by 4 bases. The CDR3 spans 18 residues, from the cysteine through the phenylalanine. Only the CDR3 DNA stays, 54 bases, in frame from base 1.